The sequence of this T cell receptor beta chain was determined in a study of T-cell reconstitution after alpha-beta-depleted transplantation in children. CDR1 and CDR2 (germline): MNHEY, SVGAGI. Trimming took 2 bases from V and 4 from J, leaving 12 bases between them. This CDR3 has 15 amino acids. This clonotype occurred many times. TCRbeta library construction was performed incorporating unique molecular identifiers. TCRdb fed the PCR reads into MiXCR, producing one record per CDR3 protein. Of some 450,000 distinct CDR3 sequences listed, approximately 42% are singletons. This sample comprised PBMCs, obtained before TCRalphabeta/CD19-depleted stem cell transplant. The receptor was derived from a girl aged 2 to 10 with aplastic anemia, due to receive a stem cell transplant. The rearrangement links TRBV6-5 to TRBJ2-1; a weak D match, TRBD2 (5 bases). CDR3 coding DNA: TGTGCCAGCAGTTACGGGGTTGCGGGTTACAATGAGCAGTTCTTC. It encodes CASSYGVAGYNEQFF.